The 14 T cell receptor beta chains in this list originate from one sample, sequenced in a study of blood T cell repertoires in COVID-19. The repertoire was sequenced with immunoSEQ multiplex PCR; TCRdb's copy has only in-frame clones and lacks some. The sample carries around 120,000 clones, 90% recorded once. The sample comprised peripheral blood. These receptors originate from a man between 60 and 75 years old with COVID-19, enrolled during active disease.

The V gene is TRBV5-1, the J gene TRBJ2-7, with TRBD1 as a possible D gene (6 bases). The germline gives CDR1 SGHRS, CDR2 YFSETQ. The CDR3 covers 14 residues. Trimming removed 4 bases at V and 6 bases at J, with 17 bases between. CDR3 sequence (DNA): TGCGCCAGCAGCCAACTCACAGGGTTCTCCGAGCAGTACTTC. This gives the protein CASSQLTGFSEQYF.

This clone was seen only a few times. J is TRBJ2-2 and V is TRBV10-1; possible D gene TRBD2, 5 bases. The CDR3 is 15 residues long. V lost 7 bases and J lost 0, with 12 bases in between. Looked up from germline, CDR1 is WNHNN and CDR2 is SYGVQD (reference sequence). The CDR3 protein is CASTPGNANTGELFF. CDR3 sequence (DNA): TGCGCCAGCACCCCCGGGAACGCGAACACCGGGGAGCTGTTTTTT.

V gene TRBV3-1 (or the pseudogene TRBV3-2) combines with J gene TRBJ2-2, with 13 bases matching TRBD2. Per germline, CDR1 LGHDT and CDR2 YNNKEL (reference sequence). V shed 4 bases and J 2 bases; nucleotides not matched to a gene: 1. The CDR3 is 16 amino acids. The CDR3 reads CASSRLAGGNTGELFF. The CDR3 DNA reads TGTGCCAGCAGCCGACTAGCGGGGGGTAACACCGGGGAGCTGTTTTTT.

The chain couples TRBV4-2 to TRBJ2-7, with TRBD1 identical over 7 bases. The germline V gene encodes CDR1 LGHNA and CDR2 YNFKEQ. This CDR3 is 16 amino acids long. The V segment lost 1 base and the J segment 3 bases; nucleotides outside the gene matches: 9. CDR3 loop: CASSQAFRQGIYEQYF. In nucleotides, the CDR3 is TGTGCCAGCAGCCAAGCTTTTCGACAGGGAATCTACGAGCAGTACTTC.

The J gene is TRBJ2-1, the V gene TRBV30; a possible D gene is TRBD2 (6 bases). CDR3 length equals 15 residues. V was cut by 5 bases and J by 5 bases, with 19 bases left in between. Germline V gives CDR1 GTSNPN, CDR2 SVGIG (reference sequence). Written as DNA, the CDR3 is TGTGCCTGGGAAGGCGGGACCCCAAGGGACAATGAGCAGTTCTTC. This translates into CAWEGGTPRDNEQFF.

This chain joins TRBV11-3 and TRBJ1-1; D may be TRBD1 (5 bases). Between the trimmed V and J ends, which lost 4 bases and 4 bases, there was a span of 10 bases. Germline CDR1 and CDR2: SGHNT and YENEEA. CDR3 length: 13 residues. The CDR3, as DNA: TGTGCCAGCAGCTCAATAACAGGCACTGAAGCTTTCTTT. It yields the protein CASSSITGTEAFF.

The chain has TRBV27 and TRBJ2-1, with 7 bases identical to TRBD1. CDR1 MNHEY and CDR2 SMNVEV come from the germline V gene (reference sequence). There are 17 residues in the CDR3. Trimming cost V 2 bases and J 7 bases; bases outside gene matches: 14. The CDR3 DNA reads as TGTGCCAGCAGTTTACGGCTCGGTGTAACAGGGGCAAATGAGCAGTTCTTC. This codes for CASSLRLGVTGANEQFF.

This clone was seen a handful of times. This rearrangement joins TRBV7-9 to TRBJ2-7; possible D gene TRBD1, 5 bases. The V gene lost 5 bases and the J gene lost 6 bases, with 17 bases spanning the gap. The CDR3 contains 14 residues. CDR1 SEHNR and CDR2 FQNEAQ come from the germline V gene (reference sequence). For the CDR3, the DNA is TGTGCCAGCAGCCCAACCAAGGGGCCAAGCGAGCAGTACTTC. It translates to CASSPTKGPSEQYF. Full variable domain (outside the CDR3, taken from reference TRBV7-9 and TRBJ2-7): DTGVSQNPRHKITKRGQNVTFRCDPISEHNRLYWYRQTLGQGPEFLTYFQNEAQLEKSRLLSDRFSAERPKGSFSTLEIQRTEQGDSAMYLCASSPTKGPSEQYFGPGTRLTVT.

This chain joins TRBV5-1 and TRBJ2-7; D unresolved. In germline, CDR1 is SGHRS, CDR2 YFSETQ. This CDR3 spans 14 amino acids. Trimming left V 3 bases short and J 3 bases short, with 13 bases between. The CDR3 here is CASSSRTDIYEQYF. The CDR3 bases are TGCGCCAGCAGCTCCCGAACCGACATCTACGAGCAGTACTTC.

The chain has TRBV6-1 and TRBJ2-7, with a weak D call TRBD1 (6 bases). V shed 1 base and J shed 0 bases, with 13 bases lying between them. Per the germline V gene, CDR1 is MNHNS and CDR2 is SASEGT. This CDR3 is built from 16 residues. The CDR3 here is CASSEGRDTVSYEQYF. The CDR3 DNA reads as TGTGCCAGCAGTGAAGGCCGGGACACGGTCTCCTACGAGCAGTACTTC.

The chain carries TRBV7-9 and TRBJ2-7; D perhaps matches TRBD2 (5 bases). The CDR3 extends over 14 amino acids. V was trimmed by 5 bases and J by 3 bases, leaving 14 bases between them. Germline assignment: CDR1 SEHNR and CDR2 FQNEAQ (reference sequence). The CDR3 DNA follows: TGTGCCAGCAGCCCCCCGCTAGCCCACTACGAGCAGTACTTC. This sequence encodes CASSPPLAHYEQYF.

CDR3 in DNA: TGTGCCTGGAGTCCACCGGGGGTAGCGGGAGATACAGATACGCAGTATTTT. Protein: CAWSPPGVAGDTDTQYF. The chain uses TRBV30 and TRBJ2-3; 9 bases match TRBD2. The CDR3 consists of 17 residues. Looked up from germline, CDR1 is GTSNPN and CDR2 is SVGIG (reference sequence). V lost 2 bases and J lost 3; bases outside the gene matches: 12.

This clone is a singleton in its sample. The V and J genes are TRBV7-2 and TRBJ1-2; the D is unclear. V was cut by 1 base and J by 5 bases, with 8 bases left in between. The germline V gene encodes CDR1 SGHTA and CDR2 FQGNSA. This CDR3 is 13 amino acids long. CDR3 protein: CASSLGALYGYTF. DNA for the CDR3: TGTGCCAGCAGCTTAGGAGCCCTGTATGGCTACACCTTC.

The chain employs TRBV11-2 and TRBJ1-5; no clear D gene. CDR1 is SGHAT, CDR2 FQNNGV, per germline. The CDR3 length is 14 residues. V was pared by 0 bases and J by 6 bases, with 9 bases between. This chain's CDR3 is CASSLDRVGQPQHF. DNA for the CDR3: TGTGCCAGCAGCTTAGATCGGGTGGGTCAGCCCCAGCATTTT.